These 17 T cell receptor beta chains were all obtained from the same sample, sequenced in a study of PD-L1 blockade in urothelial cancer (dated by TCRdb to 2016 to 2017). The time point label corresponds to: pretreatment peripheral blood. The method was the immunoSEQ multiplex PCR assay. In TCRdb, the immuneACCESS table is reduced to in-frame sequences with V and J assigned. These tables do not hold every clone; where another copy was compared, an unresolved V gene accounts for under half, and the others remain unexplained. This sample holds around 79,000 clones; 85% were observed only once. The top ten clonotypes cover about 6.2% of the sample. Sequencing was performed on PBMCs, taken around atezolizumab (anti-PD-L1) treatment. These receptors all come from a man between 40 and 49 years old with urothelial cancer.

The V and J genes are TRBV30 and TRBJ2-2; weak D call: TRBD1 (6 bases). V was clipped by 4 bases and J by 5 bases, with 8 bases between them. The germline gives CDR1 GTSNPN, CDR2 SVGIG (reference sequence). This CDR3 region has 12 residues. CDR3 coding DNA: TGTGCCTGGAAGGGGGATACCGGGGAGCTGTTTTTT. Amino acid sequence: CAWKGDTGELFF.

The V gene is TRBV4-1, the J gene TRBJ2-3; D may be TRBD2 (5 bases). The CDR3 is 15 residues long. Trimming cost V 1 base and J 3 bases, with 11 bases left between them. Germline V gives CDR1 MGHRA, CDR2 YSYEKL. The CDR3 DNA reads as TGCGCCAGCAGCCAAGGGGAGAGTCGGACAGATACGCAGTATTTT. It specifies CASSQGESRTDTQYF.

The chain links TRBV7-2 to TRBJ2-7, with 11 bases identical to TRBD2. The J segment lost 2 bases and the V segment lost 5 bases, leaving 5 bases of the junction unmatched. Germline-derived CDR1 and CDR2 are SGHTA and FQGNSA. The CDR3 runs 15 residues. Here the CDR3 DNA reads TGTGCCAGCAGCCCCGGACTAGCGGGCCCCTACGAGCAGTACTTC. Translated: CASSPGLAGPYEQYF.

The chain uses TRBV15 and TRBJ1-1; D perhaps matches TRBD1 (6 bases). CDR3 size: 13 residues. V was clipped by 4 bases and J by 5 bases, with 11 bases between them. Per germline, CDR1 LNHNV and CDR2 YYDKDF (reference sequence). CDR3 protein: CATSIQTGTEAFF. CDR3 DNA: TGTGCCACCAGCATACAAACAGGGACTGAAGCTTTCTTT.

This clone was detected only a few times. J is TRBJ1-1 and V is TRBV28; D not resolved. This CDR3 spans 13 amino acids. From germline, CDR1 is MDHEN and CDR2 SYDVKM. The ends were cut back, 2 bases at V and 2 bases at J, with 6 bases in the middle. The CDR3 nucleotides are TGTGCCAGCAGTTTAGTAAAAAACACTGAAGCTTTCTTT. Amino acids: CASSLVKNTEAFF.

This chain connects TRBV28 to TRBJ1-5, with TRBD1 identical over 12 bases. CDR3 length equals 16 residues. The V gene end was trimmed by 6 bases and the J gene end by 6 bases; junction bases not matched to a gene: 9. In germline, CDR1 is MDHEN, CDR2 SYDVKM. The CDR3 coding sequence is TGTGCCAGCAGCGAAGAGGGACAGGGGGCTTCTCAGCCCCAGCATTTT. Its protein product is CASSEEGQGASQPQHF.

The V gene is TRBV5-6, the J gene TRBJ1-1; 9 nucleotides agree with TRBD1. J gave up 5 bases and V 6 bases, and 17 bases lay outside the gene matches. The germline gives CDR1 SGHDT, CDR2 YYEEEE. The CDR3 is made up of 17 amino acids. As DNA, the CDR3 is TGTGCCAGCAAGGGAACAGGGGGCTCCCTTCGGGGGACTGAAGCTTTCTTT. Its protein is CASKGTGGSLRGTEAFF. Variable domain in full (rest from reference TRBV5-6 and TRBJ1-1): DAGVTQSPTHLIKTRGQQVTLRCSPKSGHDTVSWYQQALGQGPQFIFQYYEEEERQRGNFPDRFSGHQFPNYSSELNVNALLLGDSALYLCASKGTGGSLRGTEAFFGQGTRLTVV.

The CDR3, as DNA: TGTGCCTGGAGTCACAGGGGCGGCAATCAGCCCCAGCATTTT. Translated: CAWSHRGGNQPQHF. The V gene is TRBV30, the J gene TRBJ1-5; 7 bases fit TRBD1. V lost 2 bases and J lost 2; bases outside the gene matches: 3. The CDR3 runs 14 residues. Germline V CDR1 and CDR2: GTSNPN, SVGIG (reference sequence).

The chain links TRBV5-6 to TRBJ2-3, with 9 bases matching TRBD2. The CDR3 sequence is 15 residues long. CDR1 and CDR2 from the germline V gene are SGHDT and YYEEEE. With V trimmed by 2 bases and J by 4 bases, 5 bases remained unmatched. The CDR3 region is CASSLLAGDSDTQYF. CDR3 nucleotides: TGTGCCAGCAGCTTATTAGCGGGAGACTCAGATACGCAGTATTTT. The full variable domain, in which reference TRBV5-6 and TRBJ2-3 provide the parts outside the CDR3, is DAGVTQSPTHLIKTRGQQVTLRCSPKSGHDTVSWYQQALGQGPQFIFQYYEEEERQRGNFPDRFSGHQFPNYSSELNVNALLLGDSALYLCASSLLAGDSDTQYFGPGTRLTVL.

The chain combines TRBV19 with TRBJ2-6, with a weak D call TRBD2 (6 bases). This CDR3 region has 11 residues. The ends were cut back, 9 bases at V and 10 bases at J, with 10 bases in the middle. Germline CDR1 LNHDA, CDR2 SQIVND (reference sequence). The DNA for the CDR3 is TGTGCCAGCGGGGAGGTTAACGTCCTGACTTTC. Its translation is CASGEVNVLTF.

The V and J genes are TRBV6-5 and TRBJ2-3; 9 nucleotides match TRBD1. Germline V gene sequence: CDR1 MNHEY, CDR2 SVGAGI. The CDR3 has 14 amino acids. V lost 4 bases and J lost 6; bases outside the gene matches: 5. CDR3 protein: CASSLGQGPDTQYF. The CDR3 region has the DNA TGTGCCAGCAGTTTAGGACAGGGGCCCGATACGCAGTATTTT.

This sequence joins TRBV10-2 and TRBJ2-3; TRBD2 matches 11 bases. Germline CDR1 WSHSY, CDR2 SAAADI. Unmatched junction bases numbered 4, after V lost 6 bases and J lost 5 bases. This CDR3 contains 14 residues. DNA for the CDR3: TGCGCCAGCAGGGGTCTAGCGGGAGGAGATACGCAGTATTTT. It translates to CASRGLAGGDTQYF.

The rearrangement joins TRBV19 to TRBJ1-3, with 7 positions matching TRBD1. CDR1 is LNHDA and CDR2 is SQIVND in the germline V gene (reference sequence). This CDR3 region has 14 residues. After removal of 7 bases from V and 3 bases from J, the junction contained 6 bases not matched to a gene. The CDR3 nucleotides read TGTGCCAGTACTAAAACAGGGGTTGGAAACACCATATATTTT. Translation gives CASTKTGVGNTIYF.

The CDR3 sequence is CASSQVGQGARNTEAFF. The CDR3 DNA sequence: TGCGCCAGCAGCCAAGTGGGGCAGGGCGCTAGGAACACTGAAGCTTTCTTT. V gene TRBV4-1 combines with J gene TRBJ1-1; D is possibly TRBD1 (5 bases). The V end was cut by 1 base, the J end by 1 base, with 16 bases between. The CDR3 length is 17 residues. CDR1 is MGHRA, CDR2 YSYEKL, per germline.

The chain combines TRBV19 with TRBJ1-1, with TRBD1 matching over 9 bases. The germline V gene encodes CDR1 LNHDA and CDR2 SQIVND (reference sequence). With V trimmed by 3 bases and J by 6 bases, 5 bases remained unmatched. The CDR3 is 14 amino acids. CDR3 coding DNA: TGTGCCAGTAGTATCACACAGGGGGCGGCTGAAGCTTTCTTT. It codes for CASSITQGAAEAFF. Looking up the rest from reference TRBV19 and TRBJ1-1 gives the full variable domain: DGGITQSPKYLFRKEGQNVTLSCEQNLNHDAMYWYRQDPGQGLRLIYYSQIVNDFQKGDIAEGYSVSREKKESFPLTVTSAQKNPTAFYLCASSITQGAAEAFFGQGTRLTVV.

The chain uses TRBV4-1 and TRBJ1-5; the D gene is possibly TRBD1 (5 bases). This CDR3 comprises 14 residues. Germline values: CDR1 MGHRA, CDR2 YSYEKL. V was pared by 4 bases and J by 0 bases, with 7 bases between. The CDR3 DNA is TGCGCCAGCAGCCGGCAGGGTAGCAATCAGCCCCAGCATTTT. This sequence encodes CASSRQGSNQPQHF.

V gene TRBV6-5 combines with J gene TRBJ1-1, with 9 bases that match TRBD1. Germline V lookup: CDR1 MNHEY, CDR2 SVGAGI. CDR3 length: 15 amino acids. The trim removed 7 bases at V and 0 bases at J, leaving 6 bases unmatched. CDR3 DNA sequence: TGTGCCAGCACCGAGGACAGGGGACTGAACACTGAAGCTTTCTTT. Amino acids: CASTEDRGLNTEAFF.